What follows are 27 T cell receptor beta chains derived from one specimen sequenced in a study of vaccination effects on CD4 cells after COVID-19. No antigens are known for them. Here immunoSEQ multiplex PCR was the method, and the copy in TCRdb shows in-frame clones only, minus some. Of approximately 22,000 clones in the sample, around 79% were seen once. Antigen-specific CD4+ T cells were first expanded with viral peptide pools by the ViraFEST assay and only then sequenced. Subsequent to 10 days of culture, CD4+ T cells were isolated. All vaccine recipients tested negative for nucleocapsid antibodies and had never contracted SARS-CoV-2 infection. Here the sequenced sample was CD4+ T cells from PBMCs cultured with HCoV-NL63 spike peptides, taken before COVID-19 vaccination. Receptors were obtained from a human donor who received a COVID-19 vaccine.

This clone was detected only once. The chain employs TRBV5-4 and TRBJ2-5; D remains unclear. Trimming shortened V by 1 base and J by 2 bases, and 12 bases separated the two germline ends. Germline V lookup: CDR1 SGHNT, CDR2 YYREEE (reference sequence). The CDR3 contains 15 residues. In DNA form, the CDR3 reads TGTGCCAGCAGCTTGTCGGCAAGGGATCAAGAGACCCAGTACTTC. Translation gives CASSLSARDQETQYF.

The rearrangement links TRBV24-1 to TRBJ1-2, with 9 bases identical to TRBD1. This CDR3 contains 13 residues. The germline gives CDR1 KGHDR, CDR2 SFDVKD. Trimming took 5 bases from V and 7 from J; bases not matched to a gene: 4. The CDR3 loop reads CATSARTGAGYTF. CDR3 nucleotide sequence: TGTGCCACCAGTGCCAGGACAGGGGCTGGCTACACCTTC.

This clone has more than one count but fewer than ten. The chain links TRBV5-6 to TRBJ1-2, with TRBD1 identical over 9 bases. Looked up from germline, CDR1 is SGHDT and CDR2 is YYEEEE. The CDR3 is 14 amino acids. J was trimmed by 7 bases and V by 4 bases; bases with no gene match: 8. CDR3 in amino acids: CASSLRTGEGGYTF. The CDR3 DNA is TGTGCCAGCAGCCTCAGGACAGGGGAGGGTGGCTACACCTTC.

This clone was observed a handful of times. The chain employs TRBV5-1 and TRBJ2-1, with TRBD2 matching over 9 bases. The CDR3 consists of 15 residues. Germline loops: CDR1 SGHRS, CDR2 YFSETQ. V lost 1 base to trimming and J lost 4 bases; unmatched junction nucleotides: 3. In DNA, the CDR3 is TGCGCCAGCAGCTTGAGACTAGCGGATTACAATGAGCAGTTCTTC. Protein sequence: CASSLRLADYNEQFF.

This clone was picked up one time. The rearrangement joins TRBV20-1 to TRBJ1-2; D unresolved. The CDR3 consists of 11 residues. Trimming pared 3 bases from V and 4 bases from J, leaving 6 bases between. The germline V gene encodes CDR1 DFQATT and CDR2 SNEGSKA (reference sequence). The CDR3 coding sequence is TGCAGTGCTAGGGGGATCTATGGCTACACCTTC. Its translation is CSARGIYGYTF.

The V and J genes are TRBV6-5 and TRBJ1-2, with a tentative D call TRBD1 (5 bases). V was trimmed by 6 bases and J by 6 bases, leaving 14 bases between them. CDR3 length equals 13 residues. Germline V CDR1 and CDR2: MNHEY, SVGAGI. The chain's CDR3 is CASSSPSGDGYTF. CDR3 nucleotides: TGTGCCAGCAGCTCCCCGTCGGGGGATGGCTACACCTTC.

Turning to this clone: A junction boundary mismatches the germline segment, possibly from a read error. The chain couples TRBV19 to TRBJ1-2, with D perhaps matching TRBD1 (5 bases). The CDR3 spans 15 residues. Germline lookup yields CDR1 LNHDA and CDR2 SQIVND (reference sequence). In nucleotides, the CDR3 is TGCGCCAGGGACGACAGCAGTCGGTGGAACTATGGCTACACCTTC. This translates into CARDDSSRWNYGYTF.

CDR3: CSARIDGYTF. CDR3 in DNA: TGCAGTGCTAGGATAGATGGCTACACCTTC. The chain joins TRBV20-1 to TRBJ1-2; D call uncertain. The CDR3 runs 10 residues. Germline V gene sequence: CDR1 DFQATT, CDR2 SNEGSKA (reference sequence). The germline V and J ends were trimmed by 3 bases and 6 bases, with 5 bases remaining between them.

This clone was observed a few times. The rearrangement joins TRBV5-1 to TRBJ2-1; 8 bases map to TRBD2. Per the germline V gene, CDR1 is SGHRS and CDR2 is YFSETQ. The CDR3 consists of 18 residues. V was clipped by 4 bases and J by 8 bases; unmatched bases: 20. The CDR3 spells CASSPAGTSGGLTHEQFF. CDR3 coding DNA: TGCGCCAGCAGCCCAGCCGGGACTAGTGGGGGTCTGACGCATGAGCAGTTCTTC.

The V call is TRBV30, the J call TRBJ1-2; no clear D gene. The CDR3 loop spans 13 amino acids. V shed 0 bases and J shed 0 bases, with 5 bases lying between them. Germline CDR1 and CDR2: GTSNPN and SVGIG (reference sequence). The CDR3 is CAWSVGSNYGYTF. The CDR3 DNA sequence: TGTGCCTGGAGTGTGGGCTCTAACTATGGCTACACCTTC.

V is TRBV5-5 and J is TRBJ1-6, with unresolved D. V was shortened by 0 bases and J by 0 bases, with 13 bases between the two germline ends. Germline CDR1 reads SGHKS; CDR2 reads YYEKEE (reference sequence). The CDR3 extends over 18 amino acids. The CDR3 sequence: CASSLAGQAISYNSPLHF. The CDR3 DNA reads TGTGCCAGCAGCTTGGCCGGGCAGGCGATCTCCTATAATTCACCCCTCCACTTT.

The CDR3 sequence is CAWARQENSPLHF. As DNA, the CDR3 is TGTGCCTGGGCACGACAGGAAAACTCACCCCTCCACTTT. The chain uses TRBV30 and TRBJ1-6; possible D gene TRBD1, 6 bases. Germline values: CDR1 GTSNPN, CDR2 SVGIG (reference sequence). V was clipped by 5 bases and J by 10 bases, with 15 bases between them. The CDR3 consists of 13 residues. The variable domain in full, with the rest retrieved from reference TRBV30 and TRBJ1-6, is SQTIHQWPATLVQPVGSPLSLECTVEGTSNPNLYWYRQAAGRGLQLLFYSVGIGQISSEVPQNLSASRPQDRQFILSSKKLLLSDSGFYLCAWARQENSPLHFGNGTRLTVT.

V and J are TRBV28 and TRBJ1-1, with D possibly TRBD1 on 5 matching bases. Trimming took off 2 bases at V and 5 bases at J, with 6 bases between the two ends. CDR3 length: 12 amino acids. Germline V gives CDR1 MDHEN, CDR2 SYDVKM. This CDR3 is CASSLQGTEAFF. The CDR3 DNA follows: TGTGCCAGCAGTTTACAGGGAACTGAAGCTTTCTTT.

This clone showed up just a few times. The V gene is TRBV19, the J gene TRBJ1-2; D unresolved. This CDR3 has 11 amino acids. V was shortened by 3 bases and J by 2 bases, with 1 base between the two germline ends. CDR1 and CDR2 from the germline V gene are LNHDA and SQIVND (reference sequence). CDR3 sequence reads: CASSINYGYTF. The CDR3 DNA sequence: TGTGCCAGTAGTATCAACTATGGCTACACCTTC.

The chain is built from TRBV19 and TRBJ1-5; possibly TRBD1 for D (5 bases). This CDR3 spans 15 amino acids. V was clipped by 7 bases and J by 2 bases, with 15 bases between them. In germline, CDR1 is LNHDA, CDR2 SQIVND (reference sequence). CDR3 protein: CASTRQKTGNQPQHF. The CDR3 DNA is TGTGCCAGTACCCGACAGAAAACGGGCAATCAGCCCCAGCATTTT.

CDR3 residues: CAWSVKGGYGYTF. The CDR3 bases are TGTGCCTGGAGTGTAAAGGGGGGCTATGGCTACACCTTC. This chain links TRBV30 with TRBJ1-2; D is possibly TRBD1 (6 bases). The V end was cut by 0 bases, the J end by 4 bases, with 9 bases between. The germline gives CDR1 GTSNPN, CDR2 SVGIG (reference sequence). This CDR3 is built from 13 residues.

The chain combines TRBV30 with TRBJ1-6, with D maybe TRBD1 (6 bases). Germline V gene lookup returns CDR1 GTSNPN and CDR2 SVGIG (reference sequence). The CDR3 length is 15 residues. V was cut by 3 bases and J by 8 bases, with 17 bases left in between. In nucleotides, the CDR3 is TGTGCCTGGAGCGGAAAAGGGGGGGCTTATTCACCCCTCCACTTT. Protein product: CAWSGKGGAYSPLHF.

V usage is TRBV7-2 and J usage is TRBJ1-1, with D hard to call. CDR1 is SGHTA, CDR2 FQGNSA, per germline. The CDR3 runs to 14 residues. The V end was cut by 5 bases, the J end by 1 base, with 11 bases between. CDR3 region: CASSPTGKNTEAFF. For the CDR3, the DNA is TGTGCCAGCAGCCCCACCGGGAAGAACACTGAAGCTTTCTTT.

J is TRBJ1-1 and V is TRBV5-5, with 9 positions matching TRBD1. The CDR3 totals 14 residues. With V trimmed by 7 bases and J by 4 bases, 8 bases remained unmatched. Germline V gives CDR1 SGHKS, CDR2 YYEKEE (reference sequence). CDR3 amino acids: CASFRDRESTEAFF. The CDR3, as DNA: TGTGCCAGCTTCCGGGACAGGGAGAGCACTGAAGCTTTCTTT.

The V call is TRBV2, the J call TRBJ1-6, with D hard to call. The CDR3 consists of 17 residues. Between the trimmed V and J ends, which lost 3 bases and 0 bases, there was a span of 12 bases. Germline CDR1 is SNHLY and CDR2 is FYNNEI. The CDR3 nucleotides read TGTGCCAGCAGTGATTCAGGCAGGAGCTCCTATAATTCACCCCTCCACTTT. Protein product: CASSDSGRSSYNSPLHF. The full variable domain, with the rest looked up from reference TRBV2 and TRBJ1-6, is EPEVTQTPSHQVTQMGQEVILRCVPISNHLYFYWYRQILGQKVEFLVSFYNNEISEKSEIFDDQFSVERPDGSNFTLKIRSTKLEDSAMYFCASSDSGRSSYNSPLHFGNGTRLTVT.

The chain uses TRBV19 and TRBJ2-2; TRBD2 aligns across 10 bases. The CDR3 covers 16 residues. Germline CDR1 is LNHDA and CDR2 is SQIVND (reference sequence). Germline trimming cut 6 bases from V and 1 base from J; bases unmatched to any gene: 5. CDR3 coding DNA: TGTGCCAGTAGACTAGCGGGAAACGAGAACACCGGGGAGCTGTTTTTT. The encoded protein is CASRLAGNENTGELFF.

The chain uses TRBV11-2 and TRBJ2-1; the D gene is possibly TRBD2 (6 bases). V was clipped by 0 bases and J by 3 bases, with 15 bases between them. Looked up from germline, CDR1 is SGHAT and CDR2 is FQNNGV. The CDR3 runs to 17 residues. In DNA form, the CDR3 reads TGTGCCAGCAGCTTAGATCGATCGGGAGCTTTCTACAATGAGCAGTTCTTC. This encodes CASSLDRSGAFYNEQFF.

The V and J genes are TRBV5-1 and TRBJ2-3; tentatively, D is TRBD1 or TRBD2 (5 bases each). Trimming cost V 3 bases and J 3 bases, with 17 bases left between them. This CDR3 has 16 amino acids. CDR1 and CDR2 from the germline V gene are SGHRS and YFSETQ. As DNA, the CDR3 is TGCGCCAGCAGCTGGGGCCCCCCCTCGGGGACAGATACGCAGTATTTT. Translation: CASSWGPPSGTDTQYF. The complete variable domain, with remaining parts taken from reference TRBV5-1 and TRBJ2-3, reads KAGVTQTPRYLIKTRGQQVTLSCSPISGHRSVSWYQQTPGQGLQFLFEYFSETQRNKGNFPGRFSGRQFSNSRSEMNVSTLELGDSALYLCASSWGPPSGTDTQYFGPGTRLTVL.

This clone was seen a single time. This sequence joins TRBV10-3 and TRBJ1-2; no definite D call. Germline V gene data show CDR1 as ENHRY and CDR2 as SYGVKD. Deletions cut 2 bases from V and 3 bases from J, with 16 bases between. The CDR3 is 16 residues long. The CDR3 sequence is CAISEQILQRDYGYTF. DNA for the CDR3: TGTGCCATCAGTGAGCAGATTTTACAGCGGGACTATGGCTACACCTTC.

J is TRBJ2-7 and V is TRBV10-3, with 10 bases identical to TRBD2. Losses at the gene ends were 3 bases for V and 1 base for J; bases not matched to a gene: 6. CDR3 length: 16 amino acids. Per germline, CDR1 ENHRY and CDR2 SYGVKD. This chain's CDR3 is CAISETSGIRSYEQYF. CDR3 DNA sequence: TGTGCCATCAGTGAAACTAGCGGGATTCGTTCCTACGAGCAGTACTTC.

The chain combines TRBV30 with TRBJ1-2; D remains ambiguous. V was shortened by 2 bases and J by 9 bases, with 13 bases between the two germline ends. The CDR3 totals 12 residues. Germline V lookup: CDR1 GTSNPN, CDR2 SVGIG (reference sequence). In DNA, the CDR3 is TGTGCCTGGAGTAGGCGGCTAGAGAGCTACACCTTC. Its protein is CAWSRRLESYTF.

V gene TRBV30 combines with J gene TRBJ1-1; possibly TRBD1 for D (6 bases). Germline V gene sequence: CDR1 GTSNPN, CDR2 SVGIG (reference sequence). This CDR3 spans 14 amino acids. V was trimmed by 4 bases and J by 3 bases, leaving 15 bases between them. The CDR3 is CAWNRGVRYTEAFF. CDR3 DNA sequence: TGTGCCTGGAATAGGGGGGTCCGATACACTGAAGCTTTCTTT.